This TCR beta chain was identified during a study of shared clonotypes between healthy human individuals. Germline assignment: CDR1 SEHNR and CDR2 FQNEAQ (reference sequence). This CDR3 comprises 12 residues. Trimming removed 11 bases at V and 8 bases at J, with 16 bases between. It was CD45RO-negative cells, positively selected for CCR7, that made up naive CD8 cells, with terminally differentiated effector memory CD45RA+ cells excluded. TCRdb's copy holds only in-frame clones and misses some; the assay was immunoSEQ multiplex PCR. The data show about 2 million clones, approximately 94% seen once. Material: naive CD8+ T cells sorted from blood. This receptor was taken from a man aged 18 to 30 in good health. This chain connects TRBV7-9 to TRBJ2-1, with D possibly TRBD2 on 5 matching bases. In DNA form, the CDR3 reads TGTGCCGCCGCACCGGGGTTGGATGAGCAGTTCTTC. Translation gives CAAAPGLDEQFF.